The 10 T cell receptor beta chains reported below all come from one sample, sequenced in a study of Ad26.COV2.S vaccination and SARS-CoV-2 variants. Treatment here: 15 to 20 received Ad26.COV2.S at low or high dose, single or two shots; about 5 received placebo; per-sample allocation not given. Repertoires come from day 63 after the first vaccine or placebo injection. The data were produced by immunoSEQ multiplex PCR, yet TCRdb's version contains in-frame clones alone and is incomplete. The sample has about 470,000 clones, about 92% seen once. The input for sequencing was peripheral blood, taken in a trial of Ad26.COV2.S vaccine versus placebo. The receptor source for this set is a person between 18 and 59 years old who received the Ad26.COV2.S COVID-19 vaccine or a placebo.

A single count supports this clone. The chain is built from TRBV7-2 and TRBJ2-3; 7 nucleotides agree with TRBD1. The CDR3 covers 16 residues. After removal of 1 base from V and 0 bases from J, the junction contained 4 bases not matched to a gene. Per germline, CDR1 SGHTA and CDR2 FQGNSA. CDR3 sequence: CASSLDGTASTDTQYF. CDR3 sequence (DNA): TGTGCCAGCAGCTTAGATGGGACAGCTAGCACAGATACGCAGTATTTT.

This clone has only a few counts. The gene calls are TRBV7-3 and TRBJ1-6; no definite D call. Looked up from germline, CDR1 is SGHTA and CDR2 is FQGTGA. Trimming shortened V by 5 bases and J by 2 bases, and 10 bases separated the two germline ends. The CDR3 sequence is 15 residues long. This CDR3 is CASSPGPAYNSPLHF. The CDR3 coding sequence is TGTGCCAGCAGCCCGGGCCCGGCCTATAATTCACCCCTCCACTTT.

The genes are TRBV5-4 and TRBJ2-7; the match to TRBD2 covers 15 bases. Germline assignment: CDR1 SGHNT and CDR2 YYREEE (reference sequence). The CDR3 has 16 residues. With 4 bases clipped from V and 3 bases from J, the junction kept 5 bases outside the gene matches. CDR3 amino acids: CASSRGTSGGNYEQYF. DNA of the CDR3: TGTGCCAGCAGCCGAGGGACTAGCGGGGGGAACTACGAGCAGTACTTC.

This chain uses TRBV5-5 with TRBJ1-1, with 8 bases fitting TRBD1. Trimming took 4 bases from V and 10 from J; bases not matched to a gene: 9. This CDR3 is 13 amino acids long. The V gene's germline CDR1 is SGHKS and CDR2 YYEKEE (reference sequence). CDR3 residues: CASSLGQGMGAFF. The CDR3 DNA reads as TGTGCCAGCAGCCTCGGACAGGGAATGGGAGCTTTCTTT.

This rearrangement joins TRBV27 to TRBJ2-5, with TRBD2 matching 11 bases. V trimming: 3 bases; J trimming: 2 bases; junction bases outside the gene matches: 20. Germline CDR1 and CDR2: MNHEY and SMNVEV (reference sequence). This CDR3 region has 21 residues. The CDR3 nucleotides are TGTGCCAGCAGTTTTAGTGGGACCCGTACCGGGACTAGCGGACTACAAGAGACCCAGTACTTC. It encodes CASSFSGTRTGTSGLQETQYF.

This clone occurred a few times. The V gene is TRBV2, the J gene TRBJ2-2; tentative D call: TRBD2 (6 bases). The CDR3 consists of 14 residues. The germline V gene encodes CDR1 SNHLY and CDR2 FYNNEI. Trimming left V 6 bases short and J 3 bases short, with 11 bases between. The CDR3 DNA sequence: TGTGCCAGCAGACTAGCTCCCCACACCGGGGAGCTGTTTTTT. It is translated as CASRLAPHTGELFF.

This chain uses TRBV27 with TRBJ1-6, with D perhaps matching TRBD1 (6 bases). V lost 0 bases to trimming and J lost 10 bases, with 13 bases between them. The CDR3 totals 15 residues. CDR1 and CDR2 from the germline V gene are MNHEY and SMNVEV (reference sequence). CDR3 sequence reads: CASSLSPGADSPLHF. CDR3 DNA: TGTGCCAGCAGTTTATCTCCAGGGGCTGACTCACCCCTCCACTTT.

This chain uses TRBV6-2 or TRBV6-3 with TRBJ2-1; 14 bases map to TRBD2. Germline V gene lookup returns CDR1 MNHEY and CDR2 SVGEGT. The V and J ends lost 5 bases and 6 bases, in that order; junction bases with no gene match: 3. This CDR3 comprises 15 residues. The DNA of the CDR3 is TGTGCCAGCAGTGGGACTAGCGGGAGCTCCAATGAGCAGTTCTTC. This encodes CASSGTSGSSNEQFF.

DNA for the CDR3: TGTGCCAGCAGCTTGAATGTTAACCGGGGCCAAGAGACCCAGTACTTC. It yields the protein CASSLNVNRGQETQYF. This chain uses TRBV5-4 with TRBJ2-5; TRBD2 is a possible D gene (5 bases). V was trimmed by 1 base and J by 1 base, leaving 14 bases between them. This CDR3 is built from 16 residues. The germline V gene has CDR1 SGHNT and CDR2 YYREEE (reference sequence).

CDR3 sequence reads: CASSQGSGSLETQYF. The CDR3 DNA sequence: TGTGCCAGCAGCCAGGGCAGCGGGAGTTTGGAGACCCAGTACTTC. The chain uses TRBV4-2 and TRBJ2-5; 8 nucleotides match TRBD2. CDR3 length: 15 amino acids. Trimming took 3 bases from V and 5 from J; bases not matched to a gene: 8. Germline assignment: CDR1 LGHNA and CDR2 YNFKEQ.